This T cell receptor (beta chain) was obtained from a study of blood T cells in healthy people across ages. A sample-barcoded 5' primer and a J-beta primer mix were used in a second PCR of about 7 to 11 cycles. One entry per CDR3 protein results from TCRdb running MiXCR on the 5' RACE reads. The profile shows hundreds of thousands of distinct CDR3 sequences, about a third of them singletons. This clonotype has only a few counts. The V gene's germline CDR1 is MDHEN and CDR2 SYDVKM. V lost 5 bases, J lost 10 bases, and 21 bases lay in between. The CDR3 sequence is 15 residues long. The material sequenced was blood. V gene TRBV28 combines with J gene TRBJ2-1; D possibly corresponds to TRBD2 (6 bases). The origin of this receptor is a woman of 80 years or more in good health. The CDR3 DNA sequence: TGTGCCAGCAGTGAAAGGGACTTAAGCTCCTACGAGCAGTTCTTC. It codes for CASSERDLSSYEQFF.